This TCR beta chain was sequenced in a study of graft-versus-host responses after intestinal transplantation. Looked up from germline, CDR1 is ENHRY and CDR2 is SYGVKD. Between the trimmed V and J ends, which lost 3 bases and 1 base, there was a span of 9 bases. CDR3 length: 14 residues. Libraries were prepared by immunoSEQ multiplex PCR; TCRdb keeps only in-frame clonotypes and omits some of them. The sample shows about 13,000 clones, about 31% of them seen only once. This clone is categorized as medium-sized. There were about 200,000 CFSE-labeled responder cells plated together with about 200,000 irradiated, violet-dye-labeled stimulator cells.

The receptor was derived from a human patient who received an intestinal transplant. The chain is built from TRBV10-3 and TRBJ1-1; no definite D call. The specimen was alloreactive CD8+ T cells from a mixed lymphocyte reaction culture, collected before intestinal transplant. Subset meaning: CFSE-low proliferating T cells sorted from approximately 6-day pre-transplant mixed lymphocyte reaction (GvH or HvG direction). Written as DNA, the CDR3 is TGTGCCATCAGTGACGGGCGGTCGAACACTGAAGCTTTCTTT. It specifies CAISDGRSNTEAFF.